This T cell receptor beta chain was observed in a study of T cell clones after liver transplantation. The germline gives CDR1 SGHTS, CDR2 YDEGEE. Trimming left V 7 bases short and J 0 bases short, with 16 bases between. The CDR3 length is 15 residues. TCRdb's copy holds only in-frame clones and misses some; the assay was immunoSEQ multiplex PCR. The table records tens of thousands of clones, 60% to 80% of them present only once. This clone came up a few times. This sequence was found in a human patient who received a liver transplant. The graft donor may account for some of the T cells. The material sequenced was CD4+ T cells from blood, taken at the 22-month timepoint. V usage is TRBV5-8 and J usage is TRBJ1-1; TRBD1 might be the D (6 bases). The CDR3 reads CASRVGHLLNTEAFF. The CDR3 DNA sequence: TGTGCCAGCCGCGTGGGACACCTGCTGAACACTGAAGCTTTCTTT. The full variable domain, its missing parts supplied by reference TRBV5-8 and TRBJ1-1, is EAGVTQSPTHLIKTRGQQATLRCSPISGHTSVYWYQQALGLGLQFLLWYDEGEERNRGNFPPRFSGRQFPNYSSELNVNALELEDSALYLCASRVGHLLNTEAFFGQGTRLTVV.